This T cell receptor (beta chain) comes out of a study of PD-1 blockade in mismatch repair-deficient tumors. Overall study context: Patients had 12 mismatch repair-deficient cancer types, all previously treated and progressing.

Produced via immunoSEQ multiplex PCR; TCRdb's table is partial and in-frame only. Among about 51,000 clones listed, 81% were seen once. CDR1 is LNHNV, CDR2 YYDKDF, per germline (reference sequence). The V end was cut by 0 bases, the J end by 0 bases, with 9 bases between. The CDR3 has 16 amino acids. Mismatch repair deficiency was confirmed in all patients, by PCR or immunohistochemistry. Three pembrolizumab responders had their TCRs sequenced. The TCR was taken from an adult with mismatch repair-deficient cancer. The V gene is TRBV15, the J gene TRBJ1-3; a possible D gene is TRBD1 (5 bases). The specimen comprised peripheral blood, sampled approximately 20 weeks after starting pembrolizumab. CDR3 amino acids: CATSRDPGNSGNTIYF. The CDR3 region has the DNA TGTGCCACCAGCAGAGATCCAGGGAACTCTGGAAACACCATATATTTT.